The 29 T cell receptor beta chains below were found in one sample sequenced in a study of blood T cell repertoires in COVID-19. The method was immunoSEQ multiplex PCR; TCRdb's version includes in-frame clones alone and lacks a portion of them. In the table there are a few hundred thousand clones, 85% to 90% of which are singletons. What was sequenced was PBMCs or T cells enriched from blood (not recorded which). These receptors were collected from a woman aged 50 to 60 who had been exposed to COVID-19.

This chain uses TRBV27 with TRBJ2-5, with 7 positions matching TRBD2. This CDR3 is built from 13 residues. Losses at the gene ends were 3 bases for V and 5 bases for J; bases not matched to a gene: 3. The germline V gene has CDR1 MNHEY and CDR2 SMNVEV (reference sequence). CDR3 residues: CASSFTGGETQYF. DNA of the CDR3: TGTGCCAGCAGTTTCACCGGGGGGGAGACCCAGTACTTC.

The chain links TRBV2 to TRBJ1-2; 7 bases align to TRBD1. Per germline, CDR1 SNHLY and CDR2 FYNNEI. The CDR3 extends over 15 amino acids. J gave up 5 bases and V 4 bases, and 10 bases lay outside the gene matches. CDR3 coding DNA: TGTGCCAGCAGTGCCCAGATAGGGGGCAGGTATGGCTACACCTTC. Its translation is CASSAQIGGRYGYTF.

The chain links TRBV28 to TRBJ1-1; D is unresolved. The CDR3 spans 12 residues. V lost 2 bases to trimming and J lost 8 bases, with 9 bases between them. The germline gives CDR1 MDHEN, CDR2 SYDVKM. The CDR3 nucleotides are TGTGCCAGCAGTTTAGCGGCCATGGAAGCTTTCTTT. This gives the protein CASSLAAMEAFF.

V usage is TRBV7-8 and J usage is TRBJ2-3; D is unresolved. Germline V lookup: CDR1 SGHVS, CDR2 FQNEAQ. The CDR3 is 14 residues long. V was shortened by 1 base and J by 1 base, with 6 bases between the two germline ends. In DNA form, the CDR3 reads TGTGCCAGCAGCTTAGTTCTCCGCACAGATACGCAGTATTTT. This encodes CASSLVLRTDTQYF.

CDR3 region: CASSIEPEYNSPLHF. The CDR3 DNA sequence: TGTGCCAGTAGTATCGAGCCGGAGTATAATTCACCCCTCCACTTT. This chain links TRBV19 with TRBJ1-6; the D is unclear. The CDR3 contains 15 residues. CDR1 LNHDA and CDR2 SQIVND come from the germline V gene (reference sequence). The V end was cut by 3 bases, the J end by 4 bases, with 10 bases between.

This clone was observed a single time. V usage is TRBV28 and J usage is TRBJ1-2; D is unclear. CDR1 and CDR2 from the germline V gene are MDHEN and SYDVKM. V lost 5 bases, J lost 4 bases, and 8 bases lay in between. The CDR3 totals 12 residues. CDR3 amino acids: CASSGNSYGYTF. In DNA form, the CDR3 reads TGTGCCAGCAGTGGTAACAGCTATGGCTACACCTTC.

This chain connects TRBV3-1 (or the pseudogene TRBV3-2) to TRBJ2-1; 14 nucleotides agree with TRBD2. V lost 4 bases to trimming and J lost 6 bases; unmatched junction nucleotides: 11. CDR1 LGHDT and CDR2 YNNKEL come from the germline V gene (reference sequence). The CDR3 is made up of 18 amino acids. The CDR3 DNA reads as TGTGCCAGCAGCCGACTGGGGACTAGCGGGGGCGAACTCAATGAGCAGTTCTTC. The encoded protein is CASSRLGTSGGELNEQFF.

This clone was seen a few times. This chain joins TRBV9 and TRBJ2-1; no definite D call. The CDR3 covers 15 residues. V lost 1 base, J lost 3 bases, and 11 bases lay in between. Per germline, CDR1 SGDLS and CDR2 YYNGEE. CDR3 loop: CASSVLGSFYNEQFF. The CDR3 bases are TGTGCCAGCAGCGTATTGGGTAGCTTCTACAATGAGCAGTTCTTC.

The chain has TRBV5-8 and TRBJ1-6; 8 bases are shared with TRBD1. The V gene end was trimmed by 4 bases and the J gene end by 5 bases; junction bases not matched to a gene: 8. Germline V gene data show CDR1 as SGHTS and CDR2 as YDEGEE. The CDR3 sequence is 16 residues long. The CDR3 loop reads CASSNTRGLNNSPLHF. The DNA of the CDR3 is TGTGCCAGCAGCAACACCAGGGGGCTTAATAATTCACCCCTCCACTTT. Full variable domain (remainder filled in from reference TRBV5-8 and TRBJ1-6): EAGVTQSPTHLIKTRGQQATLRCSPISGHTSVYWYQQALGLGLQFLLWYDEGEERNRGNFPPRFSGRQFPNYSSELNVNALELEDSALYLCASSNTRGLNNSPLHFGNGTRLTVT.

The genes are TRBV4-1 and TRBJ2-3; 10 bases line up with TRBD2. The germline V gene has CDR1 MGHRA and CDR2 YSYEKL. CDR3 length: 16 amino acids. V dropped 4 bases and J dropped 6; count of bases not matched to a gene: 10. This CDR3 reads CASSLRPAGGVDTQYF. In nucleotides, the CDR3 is TGCGCCAGCAGCCTCAGGCCAGCGGGGGGGGTGGATACGCAGTATTTT.

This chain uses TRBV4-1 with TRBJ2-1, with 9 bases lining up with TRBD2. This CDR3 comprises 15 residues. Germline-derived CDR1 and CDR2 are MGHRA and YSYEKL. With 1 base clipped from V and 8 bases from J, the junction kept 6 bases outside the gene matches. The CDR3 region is CASSQAQRGEYEQFF. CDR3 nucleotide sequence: TGCGCCAGCAGCCAAGCGCAGCGGGGGGAGTATGAGCAGTTCTTC.

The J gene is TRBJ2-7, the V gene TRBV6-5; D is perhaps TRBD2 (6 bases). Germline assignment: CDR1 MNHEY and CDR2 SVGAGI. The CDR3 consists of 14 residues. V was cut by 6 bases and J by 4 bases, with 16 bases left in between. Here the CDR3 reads CASSGWAAGYEQYF. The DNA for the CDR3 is TGTGCCAGCAGCGGATGGGCGGCGGGGTACGAGCAGTACTTC.

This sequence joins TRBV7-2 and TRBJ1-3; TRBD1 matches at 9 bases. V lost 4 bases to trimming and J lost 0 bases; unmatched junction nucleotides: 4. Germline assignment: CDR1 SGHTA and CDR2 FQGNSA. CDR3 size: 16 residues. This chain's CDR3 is CASSYSGQGSGNTIYF. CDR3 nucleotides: TGTGCCAGCAGCTACTCGGGACAGGGCTCTGGAAACACCATATATTTT.

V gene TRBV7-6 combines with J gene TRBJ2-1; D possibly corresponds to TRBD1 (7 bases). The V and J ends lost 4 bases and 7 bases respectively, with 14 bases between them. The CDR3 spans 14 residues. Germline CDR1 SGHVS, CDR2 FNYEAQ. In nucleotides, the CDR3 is TGTGCCAGCAGCTACCTGACAGGGAGGAATGAGCAGTTCTTC. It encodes CASSYLTGRNEQFF.

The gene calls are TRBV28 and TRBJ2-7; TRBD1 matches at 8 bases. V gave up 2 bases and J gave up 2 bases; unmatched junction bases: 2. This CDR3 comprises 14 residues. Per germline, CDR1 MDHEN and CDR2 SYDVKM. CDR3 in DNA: TGTGCCAGCAGTTTACCGGACAGGGCCTACGAGCAGTACTTC. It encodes CASSLPDRAYEQYF. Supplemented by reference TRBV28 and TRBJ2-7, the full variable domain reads DVKVTQSSRYLVKRTGEKVFLECVQDMDHENMFWYRQDPGLGLRLIYFSYDVKMKEKGDIPEGYSVSREKKERFSLILESASTNQTSMYLCASSLPDRAYEQYFGPGTRLTVT.

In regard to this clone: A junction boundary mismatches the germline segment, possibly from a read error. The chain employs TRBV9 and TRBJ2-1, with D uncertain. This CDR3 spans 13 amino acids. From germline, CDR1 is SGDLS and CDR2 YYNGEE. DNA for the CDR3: TGTGCCAGCAGTGTAGAGAGTACGAATGAGCAGTTCTTC. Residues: CASSVESTNEQFF.

CDR3 nucleotides: TGTGCCATCAGTGAGGGACAGCGAGCCTATGGCTACACCTTC. Encoded protein: CAISEGQRAYGYTF. V usage is TRBV10-3 and J usage is TRBJ1-2; weak D call: TRBD1 (6 bases). Per the germline V gene, CDR1 is ENHRY and CDR2 is SYGVKD. The CDR3 is 14 residues long. V dropped 2 bases and J dropped 4 bases, with 11 bases sitting between them.

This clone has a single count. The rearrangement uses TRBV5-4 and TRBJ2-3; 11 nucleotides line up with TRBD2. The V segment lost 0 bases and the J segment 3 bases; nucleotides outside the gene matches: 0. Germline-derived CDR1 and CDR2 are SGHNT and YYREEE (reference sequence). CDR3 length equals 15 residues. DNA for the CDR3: TGTGCCAGCAGCTTGGGACTAGCGGGGACAGATACGCAGTATTTT. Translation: CASSLGLAGTDTQYF.

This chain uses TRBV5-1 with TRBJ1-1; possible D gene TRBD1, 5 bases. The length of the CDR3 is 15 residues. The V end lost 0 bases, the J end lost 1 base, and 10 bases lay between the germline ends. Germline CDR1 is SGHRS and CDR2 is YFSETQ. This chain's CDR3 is CASSLEGRGNTEAFF. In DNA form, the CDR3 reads TGCGCCAGCAGCTTGGAGGGGAGGGGGAACACTGAAGCTTTCTTT.

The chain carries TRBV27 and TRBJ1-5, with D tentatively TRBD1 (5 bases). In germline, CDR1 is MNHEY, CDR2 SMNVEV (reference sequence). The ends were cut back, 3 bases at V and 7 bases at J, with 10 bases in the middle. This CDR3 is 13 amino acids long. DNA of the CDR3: TGTGCCAGCAGTTTGACAGTGTTCCAGCCCCAGCATTTT. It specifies CASSLTVFQPQHF.

As DNA, the CDR3 is TGTGCCAGCAGCCGGACAGGGGGCGGTAACTATGGCTACACCTTC. Encoded protein: CASSRTGGGNYGYTF. The chain joins TRBV7-2 to TRBJ1-2; 11 bases are a match to TRBD1. Germline CDR1 reads SGHTA; CDR2 reads FQGNSA. This CDR3 comprises 15 residues. J was trimmed by 1 base and V by 5 bases; bases with no gene match: 3.

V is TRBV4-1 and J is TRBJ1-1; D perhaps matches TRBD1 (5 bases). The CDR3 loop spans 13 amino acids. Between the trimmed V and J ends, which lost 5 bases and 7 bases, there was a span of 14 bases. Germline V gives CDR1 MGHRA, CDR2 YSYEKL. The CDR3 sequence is CASSFGRGSEAFF. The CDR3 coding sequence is TGCGCCAGCAGCTTCGGTAGGGGCAGTGAAGCTTTCTTT.

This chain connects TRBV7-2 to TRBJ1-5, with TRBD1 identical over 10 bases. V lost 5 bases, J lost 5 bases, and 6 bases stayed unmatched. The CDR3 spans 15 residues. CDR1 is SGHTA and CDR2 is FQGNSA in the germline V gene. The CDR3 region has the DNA TGTGCCAGCAGCCAGACAGGGGGCAGGGATCAGCCCCAGCATTTT. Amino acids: CASSQTGGRDQPQHF.

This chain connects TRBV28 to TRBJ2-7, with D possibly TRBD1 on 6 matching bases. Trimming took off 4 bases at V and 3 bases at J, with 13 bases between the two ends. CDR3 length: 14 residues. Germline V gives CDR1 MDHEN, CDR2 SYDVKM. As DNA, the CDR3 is TGTGCCAGCAGTTCGACAGGAGGCTACTACGAGCAGTACTTC. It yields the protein CASSSTGGYYEQYF.

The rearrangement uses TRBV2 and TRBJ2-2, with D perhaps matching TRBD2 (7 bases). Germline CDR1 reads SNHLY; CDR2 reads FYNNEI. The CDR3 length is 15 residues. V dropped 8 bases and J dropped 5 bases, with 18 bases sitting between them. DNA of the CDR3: TGTGCCAGCCGTTGGGGAGGGGGACAAACCGGGGAGCTGTTTTTT. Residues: CASRWGGGQTGELFF.

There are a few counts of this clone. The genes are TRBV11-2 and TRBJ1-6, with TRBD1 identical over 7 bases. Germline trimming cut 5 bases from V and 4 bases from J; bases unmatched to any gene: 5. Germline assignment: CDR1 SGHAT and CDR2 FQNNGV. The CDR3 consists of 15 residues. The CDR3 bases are TGTGCCAGCAGCCAAAGACAGGGATATAATTCACCCCTCCACTTT. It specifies CASSQRQGYNSPLHF.

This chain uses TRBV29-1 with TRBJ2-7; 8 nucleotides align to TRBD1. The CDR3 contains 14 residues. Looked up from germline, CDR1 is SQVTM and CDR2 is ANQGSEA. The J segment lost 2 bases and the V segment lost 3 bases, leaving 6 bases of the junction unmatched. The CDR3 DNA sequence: TGCAGCGTTGAGGAGAGACAGGGGACCTACGAGCAGTACTTC. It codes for CSVEERQGTYEQYF.

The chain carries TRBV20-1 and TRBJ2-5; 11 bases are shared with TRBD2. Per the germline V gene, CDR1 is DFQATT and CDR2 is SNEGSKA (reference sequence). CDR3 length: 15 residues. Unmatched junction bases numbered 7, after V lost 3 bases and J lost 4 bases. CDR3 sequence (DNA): TGCAGTGCTAGTGAGACTAGCGGGGTCCGAGAGACCCAGTACTTC. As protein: CSASETSGVRETQYF.

CDR3 region: CASRYAGGGGETQYF. In DNA, the CDR3 is TGTGCCAGCAGATACGCGGGCGGGGGGGGAGAGACCCAGTACTTC. This chain links TRBV7-2 with TRBJ2-5, with 9 bases that match TRBD2. Trimming took 6 bases from V and 4 from J; bases not matched to a gene: 9. This CDR3 has 15 amino acids. Germline-derived CDR1 and CDR2 are SGHTA and FQGNSA.